This TCR beta chain is drawn from a study of graft-versus-host responses after intestinal transplantation. Study-wide background: The recipients all started with anti-thymocyte globulin induction and then took tacrolimus and steroids for three to four years. Notes on the study in general: The recipient marrow held GvH clones, and some of them showed up first in ileum or blood.

This clone came up a few times. Its antigen is undetermined. The method was immunoSEQ multiplex PCR; TCRdb's version includes in-frame clones alone and lacks a portion of them. Of some 10,000 clones detected, 90% to 95% appear once; the ten largest clones hold 16%. CDR1 is PRHDT, CDR2 FYEKMQ, per germline (reference sequence). This CDR3 contains 14 residues. The V end lost 3 bases, the J end lost 0 bases, and 9 bases lay between the germline ends. The receptor was derived from a human patient who received an intestinal transplant, so some T cells may come from the graft donor. The chain joins TRBV13 to TRBJ2-7; D might be TRBD1 (6 bases). This material consisted of bone marrow, taken about 500 days after intestinal transplantation. The CDR3 nucleotides read TGTGCCAGCAGCTTTGGACAGCCCTCCTACGAGCAGTACTTC. This codes for CASSFGQPSYEQYF.